This T cell receptor (beta chain) was observed in a study of blood T cell repertoires in COVID-19. Cohort 3 donors counted as recovered after two negative PCRs, clearance, or resolved symptoms. Original methodology: Estimation of nucleated cell counts relied on the amplification of reference gene primers. Sequencing used immunoSEQ multiplex PCR; TCRdb keeps in-frame clones, though not all of them. The V and J calls and clone size are taken from that table; D and trimming were inferred from the DNA. Seen here are roughly 350,000 clones, 80% to 95% observed once, and the top ten hold 15% to 20%. The sequence came from a woman aged 25-40 years who had recovered from COVID-19. The specimen sequenced was PBMCs or T cells enriched from blood (not recorded which).

CDR3 amino acids: CASSYSDRGGNEQFF. The DNA for the CDR3 is TGTGCCAGCAGTTACTCCGACAGGGGGGGCAATGAGCAGTTCTTC. V is TRBV6-5 and J is TRBJ2-1; 9 bases line up with TRBD1. This CDR3 region has 15 residues. CDR1 MNHEY and CDR2 SVGAGI come from the germline V gene. V lost 0 bases and J lost 6; bases outside the gene matches: 3.